The 3 T cell receptor beta chains reported below all come from one sample, sequenced in a study of cytomegalovirus exposure and HLA in healthy donors. PCR used 60 Vbeta primers and 13 Jbeta primers. TCRdb keeps only in-frame clones here, not all; method: immunoSEQ multiplex PCR. Counted here are roughly 58,000 clones, roughly 80% occurring once; the ten biggest clones make up 1.5% to 2%. Sequences were obtained from PBMCs. The receptors were gathered from a human donor in good health.

The chain is built from TRBV5-4 and TRBJ2-3; 7 positions agree with TRBD1. CDR1 is SGHNT and CDR2 is YYREEE in the germline V gene (reference sequence). V shed 5 bases, J shed 4 bases, and the junction held 7 bases outside the gene matches. The CDR3 contains 14 residues. CDR3 DNA sequence: TGTGCCAGCAGGGAGGACAGGTGGGCAGATACGCAGTATTTT. Translation gives CASREDRWADTQYF.

This clone was observed a single time. V and J are TRBV18 and TRBJ1-2, with 7 bases aligning to TRBD1. The V segment lost 6 bases and the J segment 4 bases; nucleotides outside the gene matches: 11. Per the germline V gene, CDR1 is KGHSH and CDR2 is LQKENI. There are 15 residues in the CDR3. The CDR3 DNA sequence: TGTGCCAGCTCGGCCTCTGGGACAGCAATCTATGGCTACACCTTC. Amino acid sequence: CASSASGTAIYGYTF. Full variable domain (outside the CDR3, taken from reference TRBV18 and TRBJ1-2): NAGVMQNPRHLVRRRGQEARLRCSPMKGHSHVYWYRQLPEEGLKFMVYLQKENIIDESGMPKERFSAEFPKEGPSILRIQQVVRGDSAAYFCASSASGTAIYGYTFGSGTRLTVV.

This sequence joins TRBV10-1 and TRBJ2-1; D perhaps matches TRBD2 (6 bases). The CDR3 covers 15 residues. Trimming shortened V by 0 bases and J by 4 bases, and 10 bases separated the two germline ends. CDR1 is WNHNN and CDR2 is SYGVQD in the germline V gene (reference sequence). CDR3 bases: TGCGCCAGCAGTGAGTCGGCGGGGCCATACAATGAGCAGTTCTTC. It specifies CASSESAGPYNEQFF.